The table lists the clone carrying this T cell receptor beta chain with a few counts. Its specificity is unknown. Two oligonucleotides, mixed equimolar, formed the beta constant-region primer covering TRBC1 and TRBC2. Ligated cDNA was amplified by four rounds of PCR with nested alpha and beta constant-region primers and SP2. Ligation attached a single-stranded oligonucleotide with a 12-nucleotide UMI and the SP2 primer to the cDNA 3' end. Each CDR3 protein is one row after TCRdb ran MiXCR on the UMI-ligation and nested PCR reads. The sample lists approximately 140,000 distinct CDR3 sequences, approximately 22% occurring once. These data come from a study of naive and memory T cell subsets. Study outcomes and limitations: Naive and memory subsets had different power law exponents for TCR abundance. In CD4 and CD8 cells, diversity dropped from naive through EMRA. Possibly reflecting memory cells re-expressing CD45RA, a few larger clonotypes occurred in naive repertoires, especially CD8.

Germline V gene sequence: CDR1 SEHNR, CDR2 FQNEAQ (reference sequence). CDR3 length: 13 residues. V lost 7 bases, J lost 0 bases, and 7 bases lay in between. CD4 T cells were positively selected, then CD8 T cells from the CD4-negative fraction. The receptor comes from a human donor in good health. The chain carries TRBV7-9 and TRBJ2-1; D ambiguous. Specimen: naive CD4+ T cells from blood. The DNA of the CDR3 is TGTGCCAGCACGATTGGCTCCTACAATGAGCAGTTCTTC. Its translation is CASTIGSYNEQFF.